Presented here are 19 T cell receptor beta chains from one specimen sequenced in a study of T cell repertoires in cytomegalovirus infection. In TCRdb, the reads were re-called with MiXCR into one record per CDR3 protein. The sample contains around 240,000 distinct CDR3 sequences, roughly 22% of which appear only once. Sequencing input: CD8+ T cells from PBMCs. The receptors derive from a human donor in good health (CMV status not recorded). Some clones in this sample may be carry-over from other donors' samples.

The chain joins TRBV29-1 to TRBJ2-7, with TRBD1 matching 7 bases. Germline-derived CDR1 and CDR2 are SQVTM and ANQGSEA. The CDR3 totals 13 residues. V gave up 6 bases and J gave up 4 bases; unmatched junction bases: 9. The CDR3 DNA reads TGCAGCGTGGGAGACAGGGTTGAGTACGAGCAGTACTTC. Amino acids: CSVGDRVEYEQYF.

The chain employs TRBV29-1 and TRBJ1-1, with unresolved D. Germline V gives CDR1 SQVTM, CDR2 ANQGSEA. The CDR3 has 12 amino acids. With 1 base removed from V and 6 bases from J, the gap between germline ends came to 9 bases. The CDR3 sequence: CSVEGVAAEAFF. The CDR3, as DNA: TGCAGCGTTGAAGGGGTGGCGGCTGAAGCTTTCTTT.

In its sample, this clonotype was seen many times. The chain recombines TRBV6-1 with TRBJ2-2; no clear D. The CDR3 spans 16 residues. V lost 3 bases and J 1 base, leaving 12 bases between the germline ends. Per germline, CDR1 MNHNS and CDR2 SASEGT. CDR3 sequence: CASSETPNVNTGELFF. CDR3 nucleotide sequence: TGTGCCAGCAGTGAGACCCCAAACGTGAACACCGGGGAGCTGTTTTTT.

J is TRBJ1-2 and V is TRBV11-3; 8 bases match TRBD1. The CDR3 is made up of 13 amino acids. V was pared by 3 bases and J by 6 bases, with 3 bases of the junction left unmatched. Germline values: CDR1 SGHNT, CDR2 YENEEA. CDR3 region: CASSFLTGDGYTF. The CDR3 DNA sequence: TGTGCCAGCAGCTTTTTGACAGGGGATGGCTACACCTTC.

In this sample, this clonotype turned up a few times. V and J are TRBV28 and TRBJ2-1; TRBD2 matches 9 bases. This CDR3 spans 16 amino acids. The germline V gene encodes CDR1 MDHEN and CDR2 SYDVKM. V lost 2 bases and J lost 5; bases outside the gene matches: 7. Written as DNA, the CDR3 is TGTGCCAGCAGTTTAAGTATCCTAGCGGGGCACAATGAGCAGTTCTTC. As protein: CASSLSILAGHNEQFF. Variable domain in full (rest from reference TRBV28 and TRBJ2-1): DVKVTQSSRYLVKRTGEKVFLECVQDMDHENMFWYRQDPGLGLRLIYFSYDVKMKEKGDIPEGYSVSREKKERFSLILESASTNQTSMYLCASSLSILAGHNEQFFGPGTRLTVL.

The CDR3 nucleotides are TGTGCCAGCGCTTCCGGGACAGGGGACGTCGGTAACTATGGCTACACCTTC. It is translated as CASASGTGDVGNYGYTF. This chain uses TRBV5-6 with TRBJ1-2, with TRBD1 matching 10 bases. The V gene end was trimmed by 7 bases and the J gene end by 1 base; junction bases not matched to a gene: 13. The V gene's germline CDR1 is SGHDT and CDR2 YYEEEE. The CDR3 extends over 17 amino acids.

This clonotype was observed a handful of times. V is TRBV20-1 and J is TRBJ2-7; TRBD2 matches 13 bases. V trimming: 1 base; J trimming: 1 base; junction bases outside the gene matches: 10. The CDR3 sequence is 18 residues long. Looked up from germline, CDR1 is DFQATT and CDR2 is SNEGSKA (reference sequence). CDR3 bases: TGCAGTGCTAGAGGAAGCGGACTAGCGGGGGTGGAGTCCTACGAGCAGTACTTC. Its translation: CSARGSGLAGVESYEQYF.

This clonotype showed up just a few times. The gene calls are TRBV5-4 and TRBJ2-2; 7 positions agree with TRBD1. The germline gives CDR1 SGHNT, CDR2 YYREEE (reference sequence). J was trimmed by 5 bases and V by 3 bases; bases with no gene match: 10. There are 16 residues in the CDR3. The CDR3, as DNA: TGTGCCAGCAGCTCTCCGGGACAGCGATATACCGGGGAGCTGTTTTTT. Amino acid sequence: CASSSPGQRYTGELFF.

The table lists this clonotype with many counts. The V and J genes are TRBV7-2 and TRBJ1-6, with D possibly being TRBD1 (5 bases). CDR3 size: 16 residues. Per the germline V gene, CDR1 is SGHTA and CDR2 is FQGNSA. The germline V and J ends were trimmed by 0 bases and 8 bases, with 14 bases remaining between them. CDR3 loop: CASSLAAGGLDSPLHF. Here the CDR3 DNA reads TGTGCCAGCAGCTTAGCAGCGGGGGGATTGGATTCACCCCTCCACTTT.

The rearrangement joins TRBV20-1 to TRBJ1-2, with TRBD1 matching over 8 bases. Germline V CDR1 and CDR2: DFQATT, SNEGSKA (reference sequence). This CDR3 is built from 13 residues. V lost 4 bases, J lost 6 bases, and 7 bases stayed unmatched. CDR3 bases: TGCAGTGCTACCCCGACAGGGGAGGATGGCTACACCTTC. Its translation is CSATPTGEDGYTF.

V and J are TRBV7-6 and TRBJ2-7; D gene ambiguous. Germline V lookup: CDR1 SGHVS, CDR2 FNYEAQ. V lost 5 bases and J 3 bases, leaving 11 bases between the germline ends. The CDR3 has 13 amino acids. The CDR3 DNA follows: TGTGCCAGCAGCCCTTCCGACGTCTACGAGCAGTACTTC. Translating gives CASSPSDVYEQYF. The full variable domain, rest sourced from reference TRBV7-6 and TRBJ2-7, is GAGVSQSPRYKVTKRGQDVALRCDPISGHVSLYWYRQALGQGPEFLTYFNYEAQQDKSGLPNDRFSAERPEGSISTLTIQRTEQRDSAMYRCASSPSDVYEQYFGPGTRLTVT.

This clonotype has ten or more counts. The CDR3 loop reads CASSESGQGNYGYTF. The CDR3 DNA follows: TGTGCCAGCAGCGAGTCGGGACAGGGAAACTATGGCTACACCTTC. The chain links TRBV7-6 to TRBJ1-2; 9 bases agree with TRBD1. V was clipped by 5 bases and J by 2 bases; unmatched bases: 6. Per the germline V gene, CDR1 is SGHVS and CDR2 is FNYEAQ. This CDR3 comprises 15 residues. The full variable domain, its missing parts supplied by reference TRBV7-6 and TRBJ1-2, is GAGVSQSPRYKVTKRGQDVALRCDPISGHVSLYWYRQALGQGPEFLTYFNYEAQQDKSGLPNDRFSAERPEGSISTLTIQRTEQRDSAMYRCASSESGQGNYGYTFGSGTRLTVV.

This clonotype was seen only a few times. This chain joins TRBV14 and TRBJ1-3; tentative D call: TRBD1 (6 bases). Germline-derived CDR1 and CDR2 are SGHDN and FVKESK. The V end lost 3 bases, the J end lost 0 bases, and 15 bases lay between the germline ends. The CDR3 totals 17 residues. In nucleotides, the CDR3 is TGTGCCAGCAGCCAGACGGGACACCCATTCTCTGGAAACACCATATATTTT. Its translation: CASSQTGHPFSGNTIYF.

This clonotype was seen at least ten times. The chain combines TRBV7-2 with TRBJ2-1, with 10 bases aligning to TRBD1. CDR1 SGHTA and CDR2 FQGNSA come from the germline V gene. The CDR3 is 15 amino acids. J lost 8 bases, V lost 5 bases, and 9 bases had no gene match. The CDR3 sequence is CASSQTGGASDEQFF. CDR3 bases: TGTGCCAGCAGCCAGACAGGGGGCGCGAGCGATGAGCAGTTCTTC.

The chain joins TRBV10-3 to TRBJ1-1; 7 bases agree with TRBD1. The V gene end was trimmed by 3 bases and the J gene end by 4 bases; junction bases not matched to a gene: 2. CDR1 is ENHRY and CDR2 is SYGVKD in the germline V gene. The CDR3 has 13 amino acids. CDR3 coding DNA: TGTGCCATCAGTGAAAGACAGGGCACTGAAGCTTTCTTT. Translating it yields CAISERQGTEAFF.

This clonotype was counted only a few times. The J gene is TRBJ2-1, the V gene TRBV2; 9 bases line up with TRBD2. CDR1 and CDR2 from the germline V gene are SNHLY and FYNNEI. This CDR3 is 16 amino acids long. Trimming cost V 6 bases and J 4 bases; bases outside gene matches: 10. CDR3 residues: CASREILAGIYNEQFF. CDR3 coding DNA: TGTGCCAGCAGGGAAATCCTAGCGGGGATTTACAATGAGCAGTTCTTC.

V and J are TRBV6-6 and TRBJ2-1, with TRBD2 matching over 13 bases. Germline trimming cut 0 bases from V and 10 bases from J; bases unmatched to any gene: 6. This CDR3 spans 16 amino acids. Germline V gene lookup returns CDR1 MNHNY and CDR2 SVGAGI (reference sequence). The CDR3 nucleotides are TGTGCCAGCAGTTACTCGATCAAGGGACTAGCGGGGGAGCAGTTCTTC. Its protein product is CASSYSIKGLAGEQFF.

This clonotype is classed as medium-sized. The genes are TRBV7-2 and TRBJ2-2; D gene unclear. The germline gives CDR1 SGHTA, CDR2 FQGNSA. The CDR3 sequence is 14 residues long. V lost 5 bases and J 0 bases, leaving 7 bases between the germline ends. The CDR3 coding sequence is TGTGCCAGCAGCCCGGGCTCGAACACCGGGGAGCTGTTTTTT. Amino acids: CASSPGSNTGELFF.

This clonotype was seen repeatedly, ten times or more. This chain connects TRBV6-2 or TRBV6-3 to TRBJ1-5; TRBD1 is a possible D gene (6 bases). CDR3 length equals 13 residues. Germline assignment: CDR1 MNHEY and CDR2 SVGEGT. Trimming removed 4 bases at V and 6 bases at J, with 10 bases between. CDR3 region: CASSLWGAQPQHF. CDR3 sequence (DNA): TGTGCCAGCAGTTTGTGGGGGGCTCAGCCCCAGCATTTT.